This TCR beta chain was retrieved from a study of Ad26.COV2.S vaccination and SARS-CoV-2 variants. About the research overall: Once, or twice with 56 days between doses, Ad26.COV2.S was given intramuscularly.

V gave up 6 bases and J gave up 3 bases, with 12 bases separating them. CDR1 is SQVTM, CDR2 ANQGSEA, per germline. The CDR3 is made up of 13 amino acids. Treatment here: roughly 20 received Ad26.COV2.S at low or high dose, single or two shots; roughly 5 received placebo; per-sample allocation not given. Sampling took place 63 days after the first vaccine or placebo injection. Assay used: immunoSEQ multiplex PCR; TCRdb lists only in-frame clones, some missing. The data hold approximately 360,000 clones, with about 83% observed a single time. The chain combines TRBV29-1 with TRBJ1-5; D gene unclear. The sequencing here drew on peripheral blood, taken in a trial of Ad26.COV2.S vaccine versus placebo. The receptor's source is a person aged 18 to 65 who received the Ad26.COV2.S COVID-19 vaccine or a placebo. CDR3 bases: TGCAGCGTCGGTAGGCAACCCAATCAGCCCCAGCATTTT. Translation gives CSVGRQPNQPQHF. Together with reference TRBV29-1 and TRBJ1-5, the CDR3 gives the full variable domain: SAVISQKPSRDICQRGTSLTIQCQVDSQVTMMFWYRQQPGQSLTLIATANQGSEATYESGFVIDKFPISRPNLTFSTLTVSNMSPEDSSIYLCSVGRQPNQPQHFGDGTRLSIL.